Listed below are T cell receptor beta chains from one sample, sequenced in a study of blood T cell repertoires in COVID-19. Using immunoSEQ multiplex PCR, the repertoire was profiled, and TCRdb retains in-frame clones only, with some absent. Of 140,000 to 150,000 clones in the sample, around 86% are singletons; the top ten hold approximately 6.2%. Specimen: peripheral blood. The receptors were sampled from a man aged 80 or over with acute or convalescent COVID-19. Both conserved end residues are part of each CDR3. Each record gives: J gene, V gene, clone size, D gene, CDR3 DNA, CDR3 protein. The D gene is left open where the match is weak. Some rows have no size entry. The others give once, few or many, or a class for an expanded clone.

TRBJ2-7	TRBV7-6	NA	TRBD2	TGTGCCAGCAGCTTACGGCGGGAGCTTAGCGAGCAGTACTTC	CASSLRRELSEQYF
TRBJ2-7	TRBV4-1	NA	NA	TGCGCCAGCAGCCAAGATGGAGGCATTCCCGAGCAGTACTTC	CASSQDGGIPEQYF
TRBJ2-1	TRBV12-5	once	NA	TGTGCTAGTGGTCCCCCATCTAGCGCCGAGCAGTTCTTC	CASGPPSSAEQFF
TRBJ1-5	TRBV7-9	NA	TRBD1	TGTGCCAGCAGCTCAGTCGGACAGGGGAAGGGCAATCAGCCCCAGCATTTT	CASSSVGQGKGNQPQHF
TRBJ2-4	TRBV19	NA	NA	TGTGCCAGTAGTATATACCCCTCGGTCAAAAACATTCAGTACTTC	CASSIYPSVKNIQYF
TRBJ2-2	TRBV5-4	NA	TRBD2	TGTGCCAGCAGCTTTGGTGGTGCGGGAGGGCAAAGCGGGGAGCTGTTTTTT	CASSFGGAGGQSGELFF
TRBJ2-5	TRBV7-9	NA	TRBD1	TGTGCCAGCAGCCTCGGACAGGAAGAGACCCAGTACTTC	CASSLGQEETQYF
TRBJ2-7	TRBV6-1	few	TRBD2	TGTGCCAGCAGTGAATTCGCTGCGGGAGCTGACTACGAGCAGTACTTC	CASSEFAAGADYEQYF
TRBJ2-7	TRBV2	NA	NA	TGTGCCACCAGGTCCTCAGGCAGACCAATTTACGAGCAGTACTTC	CATRSSGRPIYEQYF
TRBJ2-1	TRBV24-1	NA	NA	TGTGCCACCAGTGATAAAGGCGCGAGGGATGCCTACAATGAGCAGTTCTTC	CATSDKGARDAYNEQFF
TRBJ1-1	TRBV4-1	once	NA	TGCGCCAGCAGCCGAAGACAGGAAGCGAACACTGAAGCTTTCTTT	CASSRRQEANTEAFF
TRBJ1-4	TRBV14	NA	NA	TGTGCCAGCAGCCCAGGGGATTCCGGAAAACTGTTTTTT	CASSPGDSGKLFF
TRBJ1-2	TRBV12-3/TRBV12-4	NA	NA	TGTGCCAGCAGTCTAGACAGCGGGTATGGCTACACCTTC	CASSLDSGYGYTF
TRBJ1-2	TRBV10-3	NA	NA	TGTGCCATCAGTGAGTCCAGGGTTGATGGCTACACCTTC	CAISESRVDGYTF
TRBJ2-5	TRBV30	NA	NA	TGTGCCTGGAGTACGCAGGGCAAAGAGACCCAGTACTTC	CAWSTQGKETQYF
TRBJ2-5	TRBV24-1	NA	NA	TGTGCCACCAGTGGAGAACAGGGTCGCCAAGAGACCCAGTACTTC	CATSGEQGRQETQYF
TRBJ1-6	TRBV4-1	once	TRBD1	TGCGCCAGCAGCCCTTCGGGACAGGGCGGATCTTCACCCCTCCACTTT	CASSPSGQGGSSPLHF